This T cell receptor (beta chain) was profiled in a study of metastatic and nonmetastatic thyroid tumors. Across the whole study: From malignant and benign thyroid patients, repertoires in blood and in tumor or nodule tissue were compared.

Whole-study findings and limits: TCR beta diversity was reportedly significantly higher in malignant thyroid tumors than benign nodules, in blood and tumor.

V shed 5 bases, J shed 7 bases, and the junction held 6 bases outside the gene matches. Germline V CDR1 and CDR2: SGHNT, YENEEA. The CDR3 covers 14 residues. Not a single patient had been given any form of treatment at any point before undergoing thyroid surgery. About this clone: Its antigen is unidentified.

TCRdb re-analyzed the PCR reads through MiXCR. This sample yields about 24,000 clones, of which around a fifth are seen a single time; roughly 4.8% belongs to the top ten. V and J are TRBV11-3 and TRBJ2-3; 10 positions agree with TRBD2. The sample comprised blood. This sequence originates from a male donor with papillary thyroid cancer or a benign thyroid nodule (not recorded which). Some clones in this sample may be carry-over from other donors' samples. The CDR3 coding sequence is TGTGCCAGCAGCCATGGGACTAGCGAGAATACGCAGTATTTT. Translated, it gives CASSHGTSENTQYF.